This T cell receptor (beta chain) was recorded in a study of siplizumab effects on memory and regulatory T cells. Clones were sequenced by immunoSEQ multiplex PCR, and TCRdb holds only the in-frame ones, with some missing. The repertoire holds 50,000 to 55,000 clones, with 93% as singletons. The germline gives CDR1 MDHEN, CDR2 SYDVKM. There are 13 residues in the CDR3. Trimming pared 7 bases from V and 4 bases from J, leaving 11 bases between. This clonotype was obtained from a human donor in good health. The rearrangement uses TRBV28 and TRBJ1-5, with D hard to call. Sequencing used CD8+ T cells sorted from blood. The CDR3 DNA reads as TGTGCCAGCATCGAAGTCGGTAATCAGCCCCAGCATTTT. It codes for CASIEVGNQPQHF.